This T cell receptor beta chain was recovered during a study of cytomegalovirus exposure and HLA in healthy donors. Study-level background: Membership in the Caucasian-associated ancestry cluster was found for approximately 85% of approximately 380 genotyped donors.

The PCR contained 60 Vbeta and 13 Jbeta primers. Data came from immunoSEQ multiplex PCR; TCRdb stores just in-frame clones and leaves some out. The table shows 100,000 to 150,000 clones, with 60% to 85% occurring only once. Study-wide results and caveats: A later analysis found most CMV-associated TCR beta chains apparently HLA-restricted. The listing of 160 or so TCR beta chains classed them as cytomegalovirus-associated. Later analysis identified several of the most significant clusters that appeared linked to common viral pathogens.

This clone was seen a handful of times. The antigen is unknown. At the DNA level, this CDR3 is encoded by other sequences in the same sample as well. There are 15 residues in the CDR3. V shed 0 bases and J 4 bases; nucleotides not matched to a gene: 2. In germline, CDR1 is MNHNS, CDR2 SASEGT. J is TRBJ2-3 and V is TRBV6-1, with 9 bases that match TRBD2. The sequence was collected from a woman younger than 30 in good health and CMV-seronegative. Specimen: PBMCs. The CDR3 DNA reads TGTGCCAGCAGTGAAGCGGCGGGAGGGCCAGATACGCAGTATTTT. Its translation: CASSEAAGGPDTQYF.